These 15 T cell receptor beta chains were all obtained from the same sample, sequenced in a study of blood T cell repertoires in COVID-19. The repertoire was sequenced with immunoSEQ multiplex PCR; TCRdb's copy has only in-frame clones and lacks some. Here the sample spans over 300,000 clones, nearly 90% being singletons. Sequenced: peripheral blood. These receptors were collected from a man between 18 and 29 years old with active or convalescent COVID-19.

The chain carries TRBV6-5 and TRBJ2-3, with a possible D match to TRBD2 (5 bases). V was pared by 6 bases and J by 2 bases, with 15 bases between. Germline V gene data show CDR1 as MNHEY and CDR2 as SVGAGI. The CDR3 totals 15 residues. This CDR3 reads CASRKLGSHTDTQYF. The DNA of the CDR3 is TGTGCCAGCAGAAAACTAGGAAGCCACACAGATACGCAGTATTTT.

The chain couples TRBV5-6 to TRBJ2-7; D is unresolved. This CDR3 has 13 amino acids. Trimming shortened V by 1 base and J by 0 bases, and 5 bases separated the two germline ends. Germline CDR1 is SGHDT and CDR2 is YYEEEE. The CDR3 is CASSLSSSYEQYF. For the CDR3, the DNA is TGTGCCAGCAGCTTGTCGAGCTCCTACGAGCAGTACTTC. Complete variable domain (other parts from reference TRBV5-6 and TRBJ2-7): DAGVTQSPTHLIKTRGQQVTLRCSPKSGHDTVSWYQQALGQGPQFIFQYYEEEERQRGNFPDRFSGHQFPNYSSELNVNALLLGDSALYLCASSLSSSYEQYFGPGTRLTVT.

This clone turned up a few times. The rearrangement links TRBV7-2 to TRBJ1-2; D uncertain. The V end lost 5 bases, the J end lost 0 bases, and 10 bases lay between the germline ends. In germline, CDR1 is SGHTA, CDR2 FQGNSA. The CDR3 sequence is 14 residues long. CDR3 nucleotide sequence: TGTGCCAGCAGCCTGGGCCTTACTAACTATGGCTACACCTTC. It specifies CASSLGLTNYGYTF.

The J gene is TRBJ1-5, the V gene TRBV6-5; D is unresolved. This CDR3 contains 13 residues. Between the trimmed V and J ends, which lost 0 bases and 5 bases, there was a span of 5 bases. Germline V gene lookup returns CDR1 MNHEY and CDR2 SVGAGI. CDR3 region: CASSYSSDQPQHF. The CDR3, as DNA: TGTGCCAGCAGTTACTCTTCAGATCAGCCCCAGCATTTT.

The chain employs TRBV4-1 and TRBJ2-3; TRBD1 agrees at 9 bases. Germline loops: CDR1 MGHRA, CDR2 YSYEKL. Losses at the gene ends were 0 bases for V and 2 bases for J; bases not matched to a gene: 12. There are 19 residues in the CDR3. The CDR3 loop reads CASSQDPSSGTGTTDTQYF. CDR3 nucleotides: TGCGCCAGCAGCCAAGATCCCTCGTCCGGGACAGGGACCACAGATACGCAGTATTTT.

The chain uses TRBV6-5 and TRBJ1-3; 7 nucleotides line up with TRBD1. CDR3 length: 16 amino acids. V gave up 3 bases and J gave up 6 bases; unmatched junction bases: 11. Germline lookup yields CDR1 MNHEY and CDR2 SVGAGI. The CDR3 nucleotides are TGTGCCAGCAGTTATTCGAACAGGGGCTTGGAAAACACCATATATTTT. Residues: CASSYSNRGLENTIYF.

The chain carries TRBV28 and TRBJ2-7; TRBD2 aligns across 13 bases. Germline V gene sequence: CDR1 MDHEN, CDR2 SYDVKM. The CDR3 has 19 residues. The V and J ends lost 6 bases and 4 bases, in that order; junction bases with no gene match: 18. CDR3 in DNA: TGTGCCAGCAGCCGATCGTTCGGACTAGCGGGAGCGGTGGAGTACGAGCAGTACTTC. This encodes CASSRSFGLAGAVEYEQYF.

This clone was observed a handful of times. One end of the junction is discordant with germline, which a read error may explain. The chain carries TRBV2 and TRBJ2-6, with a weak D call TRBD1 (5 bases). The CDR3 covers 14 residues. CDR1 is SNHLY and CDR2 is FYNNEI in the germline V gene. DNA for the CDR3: TGTGCCAGCAGTGAGCTCTCTGGGGCCAACGTGCTGACTTTC. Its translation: CASSELSGANVLTF.

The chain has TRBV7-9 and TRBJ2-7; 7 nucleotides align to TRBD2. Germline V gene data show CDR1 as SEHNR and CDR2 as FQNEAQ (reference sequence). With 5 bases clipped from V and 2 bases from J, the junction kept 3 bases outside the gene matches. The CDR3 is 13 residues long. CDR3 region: CASSPRGAYEQYF. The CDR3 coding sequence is TGTGCCAGCAGCCCCCGGGGGGCCTACGAGCAGTACTTC.

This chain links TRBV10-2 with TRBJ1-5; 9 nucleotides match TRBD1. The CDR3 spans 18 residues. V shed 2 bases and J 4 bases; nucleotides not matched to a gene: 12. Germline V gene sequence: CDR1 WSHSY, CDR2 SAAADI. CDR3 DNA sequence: TGCGCCAGCAGTGAGATAGGGGACAGGGTGCGGGGGAATCAGCCCCAGCATTTT. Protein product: CASSEIGDRVRGNQPQHF.

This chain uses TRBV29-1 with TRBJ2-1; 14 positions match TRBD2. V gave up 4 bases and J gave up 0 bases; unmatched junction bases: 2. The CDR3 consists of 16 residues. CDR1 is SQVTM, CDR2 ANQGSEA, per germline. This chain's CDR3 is CSVGTSGRSSYNEQFF. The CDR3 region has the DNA TGCAGCGTTGGGACTAGCGGGAGGAGCTCCTACAATGAGCAGTTCTTC.

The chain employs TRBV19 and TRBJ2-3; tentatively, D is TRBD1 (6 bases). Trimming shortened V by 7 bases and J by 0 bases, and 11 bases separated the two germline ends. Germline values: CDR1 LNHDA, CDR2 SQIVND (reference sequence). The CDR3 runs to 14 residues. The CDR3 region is CASTEGQSTDTQYF. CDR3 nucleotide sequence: TGTGCCAGTACCGAAGGACAGAGCACAGATACGCAGTATTTT.

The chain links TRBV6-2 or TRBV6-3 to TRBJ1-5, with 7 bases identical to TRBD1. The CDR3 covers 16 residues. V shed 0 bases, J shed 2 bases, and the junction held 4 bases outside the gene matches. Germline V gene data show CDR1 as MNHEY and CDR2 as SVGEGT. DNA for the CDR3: TGTGCCAGCAGTTACTCCCAGGGGGGCGGCAATCAGCCCCAGCATTTT. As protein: CASSYSQGGGNQPQHF.

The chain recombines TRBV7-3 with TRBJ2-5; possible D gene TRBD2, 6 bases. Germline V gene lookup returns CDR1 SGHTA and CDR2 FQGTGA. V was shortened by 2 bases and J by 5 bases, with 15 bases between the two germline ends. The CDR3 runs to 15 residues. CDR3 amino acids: CASSLLAGGDETQYF. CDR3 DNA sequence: TGTGCCAGCAGCTTATTGGCAGGCGGGGATGAGACCCAGTACTTC.

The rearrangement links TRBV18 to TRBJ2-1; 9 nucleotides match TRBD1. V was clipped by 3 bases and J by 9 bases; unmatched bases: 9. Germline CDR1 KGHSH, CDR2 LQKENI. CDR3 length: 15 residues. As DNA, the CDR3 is TGTGCCAGCTCACCGCCGGGACAGGGCGGGAGTGAGCAGTTCTTC. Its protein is CASSPPGQGGSEQFF.